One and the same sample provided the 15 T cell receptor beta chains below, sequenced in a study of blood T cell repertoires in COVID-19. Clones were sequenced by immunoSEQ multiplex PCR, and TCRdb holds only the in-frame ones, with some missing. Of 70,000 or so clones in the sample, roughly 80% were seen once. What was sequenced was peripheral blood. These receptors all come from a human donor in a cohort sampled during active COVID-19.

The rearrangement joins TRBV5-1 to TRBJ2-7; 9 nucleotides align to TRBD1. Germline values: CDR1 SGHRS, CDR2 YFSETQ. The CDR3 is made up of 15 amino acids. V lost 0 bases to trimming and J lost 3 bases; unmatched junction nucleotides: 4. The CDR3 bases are TGCGCCAGCAGCTTGGAAGGGACAGGGTACTACGAGCAGTACTTC. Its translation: CASSLEGTGYYEQYF.

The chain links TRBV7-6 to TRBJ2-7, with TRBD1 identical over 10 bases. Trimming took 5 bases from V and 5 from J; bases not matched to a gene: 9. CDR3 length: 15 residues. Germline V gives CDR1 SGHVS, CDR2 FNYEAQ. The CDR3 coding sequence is TGTGCCAGCAGCCCCGACAGGGGGCAAGTACACGAGCAGTACTTC. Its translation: CASSPDRGQVHEQYF.

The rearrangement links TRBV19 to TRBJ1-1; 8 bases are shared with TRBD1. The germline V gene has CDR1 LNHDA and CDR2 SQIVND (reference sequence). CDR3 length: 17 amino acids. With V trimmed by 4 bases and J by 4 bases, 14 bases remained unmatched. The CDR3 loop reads CASSTRRGGQGGTEAFF. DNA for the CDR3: TGTGCCAGTAGTACCCGGAGGGGTGGACAGGGCGGCACTGAAGCTTTCTTT.

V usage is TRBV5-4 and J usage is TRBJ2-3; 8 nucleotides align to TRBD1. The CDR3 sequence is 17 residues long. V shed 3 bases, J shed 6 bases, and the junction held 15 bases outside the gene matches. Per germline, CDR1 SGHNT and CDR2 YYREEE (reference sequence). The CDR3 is CASSSPGTGGREDTQYF. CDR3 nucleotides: TGTGCCAGCAGCTCTCCCGGGACAGGAGGCCGCGAGGATACGCAGTATTTT.

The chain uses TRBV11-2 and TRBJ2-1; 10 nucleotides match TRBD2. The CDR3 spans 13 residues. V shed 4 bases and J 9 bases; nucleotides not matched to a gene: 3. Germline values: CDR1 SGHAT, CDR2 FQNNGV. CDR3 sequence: CASSYSGGFEQFF. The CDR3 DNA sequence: TGTGCCAGCAGCTATAGCGGGGGGTTTGAGCAGTTCTTC.

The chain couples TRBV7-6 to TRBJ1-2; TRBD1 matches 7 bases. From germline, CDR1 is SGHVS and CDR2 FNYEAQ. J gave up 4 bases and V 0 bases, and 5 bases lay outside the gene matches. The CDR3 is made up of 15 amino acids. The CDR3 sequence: CASSLAGTGVYGYTF. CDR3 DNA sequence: TGTGCCAGCAGCTTAGCGGGCACAGGGGTCTATGGCTACACCTTC.

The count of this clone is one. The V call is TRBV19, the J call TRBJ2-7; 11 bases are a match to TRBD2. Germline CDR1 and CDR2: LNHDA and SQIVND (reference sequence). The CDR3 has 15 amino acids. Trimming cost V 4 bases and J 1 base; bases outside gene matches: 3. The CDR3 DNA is TGTGCCAGTAGTACGGGACTAGCGGTGTCCTACGAGCAGTACTTC. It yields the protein CASSTGLAVSYEQYF.

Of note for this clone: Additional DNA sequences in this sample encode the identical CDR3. The CDR3 nucleotides are TGTGCCAGCAGCCCCCGAACAGGGTCCTACGAGCAGTACTTC. The encoded protein is CASSPRTGSYEQYF. This chain joins TRBV9 and TRBJ2-7, with D perhaps matching TRBD1 (6 bases). V gave up 4 bases and J gave up 1 base, with 12 bases separating them. CDR1 and CDR2 from the germline V gene are SGDLS and YYNGEE. The CDR3 spans 14 residues. The variable domain in full, with the rest retrieved from reference TRBV9 and TRBJ2-7, is DSGVTQTPKHLITATGQRVTLRCSPRSGDLSVYWYQQSLDQGLQFLIQYYNGEERAKGNILERFSAQQFPDLHSELNLSSLELGDSALYFCASSPRTGSYEQYFGPGTRLTVT.

CDR3 in amino acids: CASSLQGAVGGYTF. CDR3 sequence (DNA): TGTGCCAGCAGCCTACAGGGGGCGGTAGGTGGCTACACCTTC. The chain is built from TRBV3-1 (or the pseudogene TRBV3-2) and TRBJ1-2; TRBD1 matches 9 bases. CDR1 and CDR2 from the germline V gene are LGHDT and YNNKEL (reference sequence). The CDR3 loop spans 14 amino acids. The junction had 7 bases not matched to a gene; V was cut back by 4 bases and J by 7 bases.

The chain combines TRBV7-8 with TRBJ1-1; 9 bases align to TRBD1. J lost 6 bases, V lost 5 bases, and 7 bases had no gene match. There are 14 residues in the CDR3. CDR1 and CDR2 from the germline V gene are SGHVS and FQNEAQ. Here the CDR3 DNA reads TGTGCCAGCAGCCGGGACAGGGTTTATCCTGAAGCTTTCTTT. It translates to CASSRDRVYPEAFF.

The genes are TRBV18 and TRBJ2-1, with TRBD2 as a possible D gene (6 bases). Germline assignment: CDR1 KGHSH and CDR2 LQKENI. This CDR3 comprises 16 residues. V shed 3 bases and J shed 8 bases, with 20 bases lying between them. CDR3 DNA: TGTGCCAGCTCACCTGGGGCTCGGGGGTATGTCTATGAGCAGTTCTTC. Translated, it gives CASSPGARGYVYEQFF. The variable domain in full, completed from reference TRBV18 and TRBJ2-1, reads NAGVMQNPRHLVRRRGQEARLRCSPMKGHSHVYWYRQLPEEGLKFMVYLQKENIIDESGMPKERFSAEFPKEGPSILRIQQVVRGDSAAYFCASSPGARGYVYEQFFGPGTRLTVL.

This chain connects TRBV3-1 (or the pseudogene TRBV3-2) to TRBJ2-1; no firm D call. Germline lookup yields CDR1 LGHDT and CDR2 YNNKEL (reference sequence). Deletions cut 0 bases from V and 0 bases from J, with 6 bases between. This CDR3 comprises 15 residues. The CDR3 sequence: CASSQEWASYNEQFF. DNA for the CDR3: TGTGCCAGCAGCCAAGAATGGGCCTCCTACAATGAGCAGTTCTTC.

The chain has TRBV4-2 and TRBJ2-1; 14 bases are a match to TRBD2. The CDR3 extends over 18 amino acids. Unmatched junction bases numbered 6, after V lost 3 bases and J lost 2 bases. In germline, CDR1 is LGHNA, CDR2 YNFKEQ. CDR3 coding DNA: TGTGCCAGCAGCCACACCGGACTAGCGGGGGGCCCCTACAATGAGCAGTTCTTC. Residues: CASSHTGLAGGPYNEQFF.

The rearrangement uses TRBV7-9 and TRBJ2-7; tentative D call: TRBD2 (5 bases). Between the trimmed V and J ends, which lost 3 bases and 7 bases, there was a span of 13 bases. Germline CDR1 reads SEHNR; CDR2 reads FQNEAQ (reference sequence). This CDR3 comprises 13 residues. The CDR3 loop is CASSFSQGSEQYF. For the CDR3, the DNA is TGTGCCAGCAGCTTCTCCCAAGGGAGTGAGCAGTACTTC.

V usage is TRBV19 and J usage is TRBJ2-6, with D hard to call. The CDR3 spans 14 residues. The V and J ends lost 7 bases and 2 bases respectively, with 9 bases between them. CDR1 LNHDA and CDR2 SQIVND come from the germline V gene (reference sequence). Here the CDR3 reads CASKFAAGANVLTF. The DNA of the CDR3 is TGTGCCAGTAAATTCGCGGCTGGGGCCAACGTCCTGACTTTC.